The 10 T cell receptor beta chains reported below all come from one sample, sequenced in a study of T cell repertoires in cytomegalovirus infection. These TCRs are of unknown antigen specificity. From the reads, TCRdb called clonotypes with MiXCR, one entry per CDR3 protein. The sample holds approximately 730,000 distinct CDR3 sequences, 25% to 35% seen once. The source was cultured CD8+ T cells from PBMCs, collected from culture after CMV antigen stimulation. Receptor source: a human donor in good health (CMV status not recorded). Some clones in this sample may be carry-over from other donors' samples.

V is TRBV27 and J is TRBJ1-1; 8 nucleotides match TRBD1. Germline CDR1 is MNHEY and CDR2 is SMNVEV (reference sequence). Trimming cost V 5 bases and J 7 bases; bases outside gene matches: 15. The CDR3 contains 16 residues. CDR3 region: CASSASRGRGLVEAFF. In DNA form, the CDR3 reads TGTGCCAGCAGTGCCAGCCGGGGCAGGGGGCTCGTTGAAGCTTTCTTT.

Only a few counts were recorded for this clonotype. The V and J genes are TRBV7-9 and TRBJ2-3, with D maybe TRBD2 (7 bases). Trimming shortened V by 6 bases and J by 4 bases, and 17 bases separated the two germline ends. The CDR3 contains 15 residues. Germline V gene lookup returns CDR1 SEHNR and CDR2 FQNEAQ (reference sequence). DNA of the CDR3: TGTGCCAGCAGTCCCTTACGGGGGGCTGCAGATACGCAGTATTTT. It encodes CASSPLRGAADTQYF.

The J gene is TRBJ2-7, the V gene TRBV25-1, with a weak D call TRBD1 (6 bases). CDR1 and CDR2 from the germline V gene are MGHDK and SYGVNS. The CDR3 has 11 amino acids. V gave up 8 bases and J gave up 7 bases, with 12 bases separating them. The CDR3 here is CASVGAGEQYF. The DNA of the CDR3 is TGTGCCAGCGTGGGGGCTGGGGAGCAGTACTTC.

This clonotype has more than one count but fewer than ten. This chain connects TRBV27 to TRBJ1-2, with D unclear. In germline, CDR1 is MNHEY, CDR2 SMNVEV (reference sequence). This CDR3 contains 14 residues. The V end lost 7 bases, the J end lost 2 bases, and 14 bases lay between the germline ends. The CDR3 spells CASTPAGNNYGYTF. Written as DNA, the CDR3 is TGTGCCAGCACCCCTGCGGGGAACAACTATGGCTACACCTTC.

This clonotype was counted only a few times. The CDR3, as DNA: TGTGCCAGCAGCTCCCTGGTGACAGGGTTAGAGACCCAGTACTTC. This sequence encodes CASSSLVTGLETQYF. The J gene is TRBJ2-5, the V gene TRBV7-9; 7 bases are shared with TRBD1. J gave up 4 bases and V 4 bases, and 9 bases lay outside the gene matches. Germline V gene sequence: CDR1 SEHNR, CDR2 FQNEAQ (reference sequence). This CDR3 spans 15 amino acids.

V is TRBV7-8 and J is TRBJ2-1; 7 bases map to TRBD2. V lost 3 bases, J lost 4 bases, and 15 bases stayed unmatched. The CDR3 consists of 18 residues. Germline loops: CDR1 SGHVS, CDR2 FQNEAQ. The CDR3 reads CASSLGPREVFWYNEQFF. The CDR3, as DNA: TGTGCCAGCAGCTTGGGTCCTCGGGAGGTATTCTGGTACAATGAGCAGTTCTTC.

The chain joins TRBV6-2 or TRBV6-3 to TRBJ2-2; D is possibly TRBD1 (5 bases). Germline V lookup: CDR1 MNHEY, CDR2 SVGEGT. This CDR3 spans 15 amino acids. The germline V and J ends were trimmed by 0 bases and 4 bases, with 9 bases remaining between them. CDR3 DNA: TGTGCCAGCAGTTACTCCCCAGGGCCCACCGGGGAGCTGTTTTTT. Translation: CASSYSPGPTGELFF.

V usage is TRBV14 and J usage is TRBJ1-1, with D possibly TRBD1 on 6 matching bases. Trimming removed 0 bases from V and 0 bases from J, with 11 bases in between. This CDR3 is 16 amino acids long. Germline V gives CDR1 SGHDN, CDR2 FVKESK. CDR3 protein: CASSQDDGTMNTEAFF. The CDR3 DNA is TGTGCCAGCAGCCAAGATGACGGGACAATGAACACTGAAGCTTTCTTT.

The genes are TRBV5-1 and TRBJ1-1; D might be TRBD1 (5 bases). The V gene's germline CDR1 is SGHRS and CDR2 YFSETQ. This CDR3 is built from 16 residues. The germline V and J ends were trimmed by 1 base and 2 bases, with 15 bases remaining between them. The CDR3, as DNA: TGCGCCAGCAGCTTGCGCCTGGGGCCGCTTAACACTGAAGCTTTCTTT. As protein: CASSLRLGPLNTEAFF. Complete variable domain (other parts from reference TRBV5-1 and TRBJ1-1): KAGVTQTPRYLIKTRGQQVTLSCSPISGHRSVSWYQQTPGQGLQFLFEYFSETQRNKGNFPGRFSGRQFSNSRSEMNVSTLELGDSALYLCASSLRLGPLNTEAFFGQGTRLTVV.

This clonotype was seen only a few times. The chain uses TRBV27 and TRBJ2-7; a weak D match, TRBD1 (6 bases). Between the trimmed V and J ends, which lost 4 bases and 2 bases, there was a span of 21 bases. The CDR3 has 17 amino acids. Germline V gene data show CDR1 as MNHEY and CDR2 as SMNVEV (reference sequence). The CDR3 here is CASSWAQKQGPPYEQYF. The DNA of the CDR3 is TGTGCCAGCAGTTGGGCCCAGAAACAGGGCCCACCCTACGAGCAGTACTTC.